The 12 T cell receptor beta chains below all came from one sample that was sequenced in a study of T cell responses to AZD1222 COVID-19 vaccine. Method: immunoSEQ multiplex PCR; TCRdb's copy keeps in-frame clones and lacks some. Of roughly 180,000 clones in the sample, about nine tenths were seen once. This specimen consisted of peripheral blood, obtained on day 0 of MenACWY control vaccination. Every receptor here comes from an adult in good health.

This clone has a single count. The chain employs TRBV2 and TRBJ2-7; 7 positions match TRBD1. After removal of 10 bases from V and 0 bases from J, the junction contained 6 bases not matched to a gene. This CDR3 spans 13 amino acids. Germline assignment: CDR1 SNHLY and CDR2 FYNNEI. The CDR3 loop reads CATQDRSSYEQYF. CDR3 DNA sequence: TGTGCCACGCAGGACAGGAGCTCCTACGAGCAGTACTTC.

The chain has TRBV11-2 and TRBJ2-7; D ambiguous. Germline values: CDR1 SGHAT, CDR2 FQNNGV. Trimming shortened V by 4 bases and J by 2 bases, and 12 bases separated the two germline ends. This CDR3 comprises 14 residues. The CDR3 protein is CASSSVVTPYEQYF. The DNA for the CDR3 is TGTGCCAGCAGCTCTGTCGTTACGCCCTACGAGCAGTACTTC.

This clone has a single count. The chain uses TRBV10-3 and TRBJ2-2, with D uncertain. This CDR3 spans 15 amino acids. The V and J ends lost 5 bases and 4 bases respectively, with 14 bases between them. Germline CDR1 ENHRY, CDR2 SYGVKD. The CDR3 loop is CAISNIDSGTGELFF. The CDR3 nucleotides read TGTGCCATCAGTAACATTGATAGTGGCACCGGGGAGCTGTTTTTT.

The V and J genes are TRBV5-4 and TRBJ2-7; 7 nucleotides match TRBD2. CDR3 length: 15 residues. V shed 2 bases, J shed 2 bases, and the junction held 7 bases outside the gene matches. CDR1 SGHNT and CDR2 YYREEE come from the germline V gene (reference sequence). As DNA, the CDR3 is TGTGCCAGCAGCTTAGGTGGTGCGGGAGCCTACGAGCAGTACTTC. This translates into CASSLGGAGAYEQYF.

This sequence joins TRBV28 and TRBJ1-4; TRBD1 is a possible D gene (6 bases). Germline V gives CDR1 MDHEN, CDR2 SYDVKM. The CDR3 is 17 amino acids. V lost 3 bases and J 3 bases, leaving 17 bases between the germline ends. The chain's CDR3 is CASSFKGVLTSNEKLFF. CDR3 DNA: TGTGCCAGCAGTTTCAAGGGGGTGCTTACCTCTAATGAAAAACTGTTTTTT.

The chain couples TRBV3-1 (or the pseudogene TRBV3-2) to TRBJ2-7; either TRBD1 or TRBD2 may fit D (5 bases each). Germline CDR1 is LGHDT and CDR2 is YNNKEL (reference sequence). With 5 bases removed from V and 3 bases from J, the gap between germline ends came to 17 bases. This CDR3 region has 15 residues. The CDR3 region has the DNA TGTGCCAGCAGCAACCCGGGACGGCTCCTCTACGAGCAGTACTTC. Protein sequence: CASSNPGRLLYEQYF.

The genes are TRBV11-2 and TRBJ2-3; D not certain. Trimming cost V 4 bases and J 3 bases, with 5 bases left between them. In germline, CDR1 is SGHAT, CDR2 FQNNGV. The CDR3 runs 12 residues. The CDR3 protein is CASSSGTDTQYF. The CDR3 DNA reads TGTGCCAGCAGCTCCGGGACAGATACGCAGTATTTT. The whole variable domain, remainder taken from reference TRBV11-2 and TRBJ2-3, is EAGVAQSPRYKIIEKRQSVAFWCNPISGHATLYWYQQILGQGPKLLIQFQNNGVVDDSQLPKDRFSAERLKGVDSTLKIQPAKLEDSAVYLCASSSGTDTQYFGPGTRLTVL.

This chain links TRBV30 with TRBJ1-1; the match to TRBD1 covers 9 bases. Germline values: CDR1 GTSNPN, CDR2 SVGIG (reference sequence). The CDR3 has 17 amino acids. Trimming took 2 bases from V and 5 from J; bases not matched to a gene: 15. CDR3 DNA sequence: TGTGCCTGGAGTCGATGGGGGGGACAGGGAGATTGGACTGAAGCTTTCTTT. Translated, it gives CAWSRWGGQGDWTEAFF.

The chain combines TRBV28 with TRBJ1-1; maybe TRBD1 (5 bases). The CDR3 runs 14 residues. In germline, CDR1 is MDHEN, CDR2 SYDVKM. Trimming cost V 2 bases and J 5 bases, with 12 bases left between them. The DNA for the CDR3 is TGTGCCAGCAGTTTACCGGGACCACAGACTGAAGCTTTCTTT. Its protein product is CASSLPGPQTEAFF.

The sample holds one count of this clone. CDR3 in amino acids: CASSIVRLGQETQYF. CDR3 coding DNA: TGTGCCAGTAGTATAGTTCGTCTCGGTCAAGAGACCCAGTACTTC. The V call is TRBV19, the J call TRBJ2-5, with D unresolved. The CDR3 is 15 residues long. V dropped 1 base and J dropped 2 bases, with 11 bases sitting between them. Germline V gene lookup returns CDR1 LNHDA and CDR2 SQIVND (reference sequence).

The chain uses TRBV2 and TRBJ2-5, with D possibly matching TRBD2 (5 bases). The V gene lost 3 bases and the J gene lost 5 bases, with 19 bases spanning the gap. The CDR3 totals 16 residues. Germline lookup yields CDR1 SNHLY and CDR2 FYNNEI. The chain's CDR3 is CASSDGGTPQTETQYF. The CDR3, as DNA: TGTGCCAGCAGTGATGGAGGCACACCTCAAACGGAGACCCAGTACTTC. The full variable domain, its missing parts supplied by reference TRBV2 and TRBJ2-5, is EPEVTQTPSHQVTQMGQEVILRCVPISNHLYFYWYRQILGQKVEFLVSFYNNEISEKSEIFDDQFSVERPDGSNFTLKIRSTKLEDSAMYFCASSDGGTPQTETQYFGPGTRLLVL.

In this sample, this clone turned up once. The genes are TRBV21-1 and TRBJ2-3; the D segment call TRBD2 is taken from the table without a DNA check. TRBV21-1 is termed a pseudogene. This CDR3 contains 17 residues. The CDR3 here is CASSKGGGLRSTDTQYF. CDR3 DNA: TGTGCCAGCAGCAAAGGTGGGGGGTTGAGGAGCACAGATACGCAGTATTTT.